Described below is a single T cell receptor beta chain sequence and its context. Clones were sequenced by immunoSEQ multiplex PCR, and TCRdb holds only the in-frame ones, with some missing. Seen here are 200,000 to 250,000 clones, roughly 81% observed once, and the top ten hold about 0.91%. This entry comes from a study of blood T cell repertoires in COVID-19. Turning to the study itself: Samples representing acute and convalescent COVID-19 were sourced from the United States, Italy and Spain. The cDNA or gDNA used as material had been derived from T cells, B-cell-depleted T cells, or PBMCs.

CDR1 and CDR2 (germline): LNHDA, SQIVND (reference sequence). There are 15 residues in the CDR3. V dropped 5 bases and J dropped 0 bases, with 11 bases sitting between them. The chain employs TRBV19 and TRBJ1-5; D possibly corresponds to TRBD1 (5 bases). Input material: peripheral blood. This sequence originates from a man between 40 and 49 years old with acute or convalescent COVID-19. The CDR3 coding sequence is TGTGCCAGTAGTGCACAGGATTTTAGCAATCAGCCCCAGCATTTT. Translation: CASSAQDFSNQPQHF.